Each of the 30 T cell receptor beta chains below was sequenced from the same sample in a study of shared clonotypes between healthy human individuals. Libraries were prepared by immunoSEQ multiplex PCR; TCRdb keeps only in-frame clonotypes and omits some of them. The profile shows 2,100,000 or so clones, around 95% of them singletons. The source material was naive CD4+ T cells sorted from blood. This sample's subset: CD45RA+ positively selected. The receptors derive from a man between 18 and 29 years old in good health.

This sequence joins TRBV28 and TRBJ1-5; 8 nucleotides match TRBD1. Looked up from germline, CDR1 is MDHEN and CDR2 is SYDVKM. V was pared by 3 bases and J by 1 base, with 2 bases of the junction left unmatched. This CDR3 comprises 15 residues. The CDR3 is CASSFNRGSNQPQHF. In nucleotides, the CDR3 is TGTGCCAGCAGTTTCAACAGGGGGAGCAATCAGCCCCAGCATTTT.

The rearrangement joins TRBV5-1 to TRBJ1-2; 7 bases are a match to TRBD1. The CDR3 length is 14 residues. CDR1 is SGHRS and CDR2 is YFSETQ in the germline V gene. Trimming at V came to 1 base and at J to 5 bases, leaving 5 bases not matched to a gene. CDR3 DNA sequence: TGCGCCAGCAGCTTGCCGTCAGGGGGGTATGGCTACACCTTC. This translates into CASSLPSGGYGYTF.

The V call is TRBV4-1, the J call TRBJ2-1, with D perhaps being TRBD1 or TRBD2 (5 bases each). The V gene lost 7 bases and the J gene lost 5 bases, with 15 bases spanning the gap. Looked up from germline, CDR1 is MGHRA and CDR2 is YSYEKL. CDR3 length: 14 residues. CDR3 region: CASMRDQEDNEQFF. The CDR3 DNA is TGCGCCAGCATGAGGGACCAAGAGGACAATGAGCAGTTCTTC.

The DNA for the CDR3 is TGTGCCAGCTCACTCCAGGGTTCAGGCAATCAGCCCCAGCATTTT. It translates to CASSLQGSGNQPQHF. The V call is TRBV18, the J call TRBJ1-5, with D maybe TRBD1 (5 bases). The V gene lost 4 bases and the J gene lost 2 bases, with 12 bases spanning the gap. The CDR3 covers 15 residues. Germline loops: CDR1 KGHSH, CDR2 LQKENI.

The V gene is TRBV5-8, the J gene TRBJ1-1; D gene ambiguous. Deletions cut 9 bases from V and 7 bases from J, with 13 bases between. The CDR3 has 11 residues. Germline V gene lookup returns CDR1 SGHTS and CDR2 YDEGEE. As DNA, the CDR3 is TGTGCCACCAACAGTTTAATTGAAGCTTTCTTT. It specifies CATNSLIEAFF. The variable domain in full, completed from reference TRBV5-8 and TRBJ1-1, reads EAGVTQSPTHLIKTRGQQATLRCSPISGHTSVYWYQQALGLGLQFLLWYDEGEERNRGNFPPRFSGRQFPNYSSELNVNALELEDSALYLCATNSLIEAFFGQGTRLTVV.

This chain links TRBV4-1 with TRBJ2-2, with a possible D match to TRBD1 (6 bases). The CDR3 covers 17 residues. Per germline, CDR1 MGHRA and CDR2 YSYEKL. V was shortened by 2 bases and J by 1 base, with 14 bases between the two germline ends. The CDR3, as DNA: TGCGCCAGCAGCCAAACACAGGGTTCCCTGAACACCGGGGAGCTGTTTTTT. It translates to CASSQTQGSLNTGELFF.

J is TRBJ2-7 and V is TRBV5-1; a possible D gene is TRBD2 (6 bases). V lost 4 bases and J 5 bases, leaving 19 bases between the germline ends. In germline, CDR1 is SGHRS, CDR2 YFSETQ. CDR3 length equals 15 residues. The CDR3 is CASSAPGLQPNEQYF. CDR3 coding DNA: TGCGCCAGCAGCGCTCCGGGACTTCAACCTAACGAGCAGTACTTC.

The chain links TRBV19 to TRBJ1-2; 8 bases are shared with TRBD1. The germline V gene encodes CDR1 LNHDA and CDR2 SQIVND (reference sequence). There are 14 residues in the CDR3. With V trimmed by 4 bases and J by 8 bases, 9 bases remained unmatched. CDR3 DNA sequence: TGTGCCAGTAGTACCGGACAGGGCACAGGGGGCTACACCTTC. Amino acid sequence: CASSTGQGTGGYTF.

This clone appeared a single time. The rearrangement joins TRBV2 to TRBJ2-3; possibly TRBD1 for D (5 bases). The CDR3 spans 15 residues. Trimming shortened V by 6 bases and J by 0 bases, and 13 bases separated the two germline ends. CDR1 SNHLY and CDR2 FYNNEI come from the germline V gene. CDR3 DNA: TGTGCCAGCAGAGATTGGACAACTAGCACAGATACGCAGTATTTT. Encoded protein: CASRDWTTSTDTQYF.

Concerning this clone: This CDR3 is also generated by other DNA sequences in the sample. The V gene is TRBV7-9, the J gene TRBJ2-7, with D perhaps matching TRBD2 (5 bases). Deletions cut 3 bases from V and 4 bases from J, with 10 bases between. The CDR3 runs to 13 residues. Germline loops: CDR1 SEHNR, CDR2 FQNEAQ (reference sequence). The CDR3 spells CASSFRGPYEQYF. The CDR3, as DNA: TGTGCCAGCAGCTTCAGAGGGCCGTACGAGCAGTACTTC.

The chain links TRBV2 to TRBJ1-3, with TRBD1 matching 7 bases. Trimming took 4 bases from V and 2 from J; bases not matched to a gene: 5. The CDR3 totals 15 residues. Germline CDR1 and CDR2: SNHLY and FYNNEI. CDR3 in DNA: TGTGCCAGCAGTGCAACAGGGGCCCCTGGAAACACCATATATTTT. It specifies CASSATGAPGNTIYF.

J is TRBJ1-1 and V is TRBV11-2; TRBD1 might be the D (6 bases). Germline CDR1 reads SGHAT; CDR2 reads FQNNGV. Trimming shortened V by 2 bases and J by 5 bases, and 15 bases separated the two germline ends. The CDR3 contains 15 residues. CDR3 sequence: CASSLPINRETEAFF. CDR3 DNA sequence: TGTGCCAGCAGCTTACCAATTAACAGGGAAACTGAAGCTTTCTTT.

V is TRBV11-2 and J is TRBJ2-2, with D possibly TRBD2 on 6 matching bases. This CDR3 has 15 amino acids. Between the trimmed V and J ends, which lost 4 bases and 1 base, there was a span of 10 bases. Germline CDR1 and CDR2: SGHAT and FQNNGV. The CDR3 loop is CASSSGLLNTGELFF. The CDR3 nucleotides are TGTGCCAGCAGCTCGGGACTCCTGAACACCGGGGAGCTGTTTTTT.

V and J are TRBV5-4 and TRBJ2-2, with TRBD2 matching over 7 bases. The CDR3 is 15 amino acids. Trimming cost V 5 bases and J 2 bases; bases outside gene matches: 6. Germline CDR1 and CDR2: SGHNT and YYREEE (reference sequence). The CDR3 sequence is CASSVSGVNTGELFF. The CDR3 DNA reads as TGTGCCAGCAGTGTCAGCGGGGTTAACACCGGGGAGCTGTTTTTT.

The chain recombines TRBV18 with TRBJ2-7, with 9 bases matching TRBD1. V dropped 3 bases and J dropped 6; count of bases not matched to a gene: 12. The CDR3 is 16 amino acids. CDR1 is KGHSH and CDR2 is LQKENI in the germline V gene. In DNA form, the CDR3 reads TGTGCCAGCTCACCTACTCGGACAGGGGCGGGGAGCGAGCAGTACTTC. Protein: CASSPTRTGAGSEQYF.

J is TRBJ2-7 and V is TRBV10-2; D remains ambiguous. The CDR3 is 13 amino acids. Trimming removed 4 bases from V and 4 bases from J, with 11 bases in between. Germline assignment: CDR1 WSHSY and CDR2 SAAADI. The CDR3 sequence is CASSVGFSYEQYF. CDR3 DNA: TGCGCCAGCAGTGTAGGATTCTCGTACGAGCAGTACTTC.

The J gene is TRBJ1-6, the V gene TRBV2; D gene uncertain. The CDR3 is 14 residues long. Germline CDR1 is SNHLY and CDR2 is FYNNEI. V lost 0 bases, J lost 7 bases, and 7 bases lay in between. CDR3 loop: CASSEAGRNSPLHF. In nucleotides, the CDR3 is TGTGCCAGCAGTGAAGCAGGAAGGAATTCACCCCTCCACTTT.

The rearrangement uses TRBV15 and TRBJ2-7; possible D gene TRBD1, 5 bases. This CDR3 comprises 13 residues. The V gene's germline CDR1 is LNHNV and CDR2 YYDKDF (reference sequence). Trimming pared 9 bases from V and 0 bases from J, leaving 12 bases between. Here the CDR3 DNA reads TGTGCCACTGGGAAGGGGTACTCCTACGAGCAGTACTTC. This sequence encodes CATGKGYSYEQYF.

V usage is TRBV9 and J usage is TRBJ2-2, with D perhaps TRBD1 (5 bases). CDR1 SGDLS and CDR2 YYNGEE come from the germline V gene. The V and J ends lost 3 bases and 4 bases respectively, with 16 bases between them. The CDR3 has 16 amino acids. This CDR3 reads CASSAWSGWSTGELFF. DNA for the CDR3: TGTGCCAGCAGCGCATGGTCAGGGTGGAGCACCGGGGAGCTGTTTTTT.

V usage is TRBV7-9 and J usage is TRBJ1-1; no definite D call. Germline V gene lookup returns CDR1 SEHNR and CDR2 FQNEAQ (reference sequence). This CDR3 spans 13 amino acids. V was pared by 2 bases and J by 0 bases, with 4 bases between. DNA for the CDR3: TGTGCCAGCAGCTTATTTATGAACACTGAAGCTTTCTTT. It translates to CASSLFMNTEAFF.

Regarding this clone: Other DNA sequences within the sample encode an identical CDR3. The chain joins TRBV7-2 to TRBJ1-5; the match to TRBD1 covers 7 bases. J lost 6 bases, V lost 6 bases, and 5 bases had no gene match. CDR1 is SGHTA, CDR2 FQGNSA, per germline. The CDR3 totals 13 residues. In DNA, the CDR3 is TGTGCCAGCAGTCCTAGGGGGCCTCAGCCCCAGCATTTT. Encoded protein: CASSPRGPQPQHF.

The CDR3 loop is CASSQGPTVTEEAFF. CDR3 sequence (DNA): TGCGCCAGCAGCCAAGGACCCACGGTAACGGAAGAAGCTTTCTTT. The V call is TRBV4-3, the J call TRBJ1-1; D unresolved. Germline CDR1 LGHNA, CDR2 YSLEER. The CDR3 has 15 amino acids. Trimming took off 1 base at V and 8 bases at J, with 17 bases between the two ends.

V and J are TRBV5-4 and TRBJ1-6; TRBD1 matches at 9 bases. The CDR3 length is 17 residues. V shed 0 bases, J shed 1 base, and the junction held 2 bases outside the gene matches. Germline V CDR1 and CDR2: SGHNT, YYREEE (reference sequence). This CDR3 reads CASSLGGQGSYNSPLHF. The CDR3 region has the DNA TGTGCCAGCAGCTTGGGGGGACAGGGTTCCTATAATTCACCCCTCCACTTT.

The rearrangement links TRBV25-1 to TRBJ1-5, with a possible D match to TRBD1 (5 bases). From germline, CDR1 is MGHDK and CDR2 SYGVNS. The CDR3 totals 16 residues. V lost 4 bases, J lost 4 bases, and 17 bases lay in between. The CDR3 region has the DNA TGTGCCAGCAGTGGTACAACCCCCGGGGGTAATCAGCCCCAGCATTTT. The encoded protein is CASSGTTPGGNQPQHF.

This sequence joins TRBV5-1 and TRBJ1-1; a weak D match, TRBD1 (5 bases). This CDR3 region has 16 residues. V gave up 0 bases and J gave up 1 base, with 13 bases separating them. Germline V gene data show CDR1 as SGHRS and CDR2 as YFSETQ. This chain's CDR3 is CASSLVLGTENTEAFF. The DNA of the CDR3 is TGCGCCAGCAGCTTGGTTCTCGGGACGGAGAACACTGAAGCTTTCTTT.

The chain employs TRBV6-6 and TRBJ1-5, with 7 bases identical to TRBD1. The length of the CDR3 is 15 residues. Germline values: CDR1 MNHNY, CDR2 SVGAGI (reference sequence). V trimming: 8 bases; J trimming: 3 bases; junction bases outside the gene matches: 10. The CDR3 loop is CASGWQGVPNQPQHF. The CDR3 DNA reads as TGTGCCAGCGGCTGGCAGGGGGTCCCCAATCAGCCCCAGCATTTT.

The rearrangement links TRBV5-1 to TRBJ2-1; possibly TRBD1 for D (6 bases). The germline V and J ends were trimmed by 3 bases and 4 bases, with 11 bases remaining between them. Germline loops: CDR1 SGHRS, CDR2 YFSETQ. The CDR3 length is 14 residues. CDR3 coding DNA: TGCGCCAGCAGCTGGGGGCAGGGGTACAATGAGCAGTTCTTC. Translated: CASSWGQGYNEQFF.

This rearrangement joins TRBV5-4 to TRBJ1-4; 8 bases line up with TRBD1. The CDR3 runs to 14 residues. The trim removed 3 bases at V and 8 bases at J, leaving 6 bases unmatched. In germline, CDR1 is SGHNT, CDR2 YYREEE (reference sequence). CDR3 loop: CASSSRTGTEKLFF. In DNA form, the CDR3 reads TGTGCCAGCAGCTCGCGGACAGGGACCGAAAAACTGTTTTTT.

The V gene is TRBV10-3, the J gene TRBJ1-2; 8 bases match TRBD1. This CDR3 region has 15 residues. Germline CDR1 and CDR2: ENHRY and SYGVKD. With 5 bases clipped from V and 5 bases from J, the junction kept 10 bases outside the gene matches. CDR3 protein: CAISSGTGPPYGYTF. Here the CDR3 DNA reads TGTGCCATCAGTTCCGGGACAGGTCCCCCTTATGGCTACACCTTC.

The chain links TRBV6-5 to TRBJ1-2; D remains unclear. Germline V lookup: CDR1 MNHEY, CDR2 SVGAGI. The CDR3 contains 14 residues. V lost 6 bases and J lost 8, with 19 bases in between. The DNA of the CDR3 is TGTGCCAGCAGGTCCAATACTAAGGATGGGGGCTACACCTTC. It translates to CASRSNTKDGGYTF.